The 7 T cell receptor beta chains below come from one sample, sequenced in a study of somatic mutations in cytotoxic T cells in rheumatoid arthritis. Profiling relied on immunoSEQ multiplex PCR, and the TCRdb table lists in-frame clones only, not all of them. The top ten hold 65% to 80% of the sample, which has approximately 4,800 clones, approximately 80% seen once. Specimen: CD8+ T cells sorted from blood, collected at a follow-up visit. The receptors derive from a man aged 35-49 years with rheumatoid arthritis.

This clone was seen a single time. The J gene is TRBJ2-7, the V gene TRBV11-2, with D perhaps TRBD1 or TRBD2 (5 bases each). CDR3 length: 16 amino acids. Trimming removed 4 bases at V and 2 bases at J, with 18 bases between. The germline CDR1 and CDR2 sequences are SGHAT and FQNNGV. DNA for the CDR3: TGTGCCAGCAGCTCGGGCCCTTGGGACCGCGCCTACGAGCAGTACTTC. It specifies CASSSGPWDRAYEQYF.

The V gene is TRBV9, the J gene TRBJ1-1; 8 bases line up with TRBD1. In germline, CDR1 is SGDLS, CDR2 YYNGEE. The CDR3 length is 15 residues. V lost 3 bases to trimming and J lost 0 bases; unmatched junction nucleotides: 4. The CDR3 nucleotides are TGTGCCAGCAGCGCCCGGACAGGGATGAACACTGAAGCTTTCTTT. Encoded protein: CASSARTGMNTEAFF.

The CDR3 protein is CATSRGRGRNRPGEVWGAFF. The CDR3 DNA follows: TGTGCCACCAGCAGAGGGAGGGGCAGAAATAGGCCGGGGGAGGTTTGGGGGGCTTTCTTT. The J gene is TRBJ1-1, the V gene TRBV15; a weak D match, TRBD1 (5 bases). The CDR3 has 20 residues. CDR1 LNHNV and CDR2 YYDKDF come from the germline V gene (reference sequence). V lost 1 base and J lost 11, with 35 bases in between.

The chain has TRBV7-9 and TRBJ1-1, with unresolved D. The CDR3 covers 13 residues. The V end was cut by 3 bases, the J end by 1 base, with 6 bases between. CDR1 is SEHNR and CDR2 is FQNEAQ in the germline V gene (reference sequence). The DNA for the CDR3 is TGTGCCAGCAGCTTTACCTCGAACACTGAAGCTTTCTTT. This sequence encodes CASSFTSNTEAFF.

The chain links TRBV4-1 to TRBJ2-4, with D maybe TRBD2 (6 bases). Germline-derived CDR1 and CDR2 are MGHRA and YSYEKL. This CDR3 region has 15 residues. The germline V and J ends were trimmed by 3 bases and 5 bases, with 14 bases remaining between them. CDR3 DNA sequence: TGCGCCAGCAGCCACCCCTTGAGGGAGGAAAACATTCAGTACTTC. Residues: CASSHPLREENIQYF.

The chain recombines TRBV10-3 with TRBJ1-2, with no clear D. The V end was cut by 8 bases, the J end by 5 bases, with 15 bases between. Germline V gives CDR1 ENHRY, CDR2 SYGVKD. The CDR3 is made up of 13 amino acids. CDR3 amino acids: CAIGSGETYGYTF. The CDR3 DNA sequence: TGTGCCATCGGGTCCGGGGAAACATATGGCTACACCTTC.

As concerns this clone: The junction does not match germline at one end; this may be a read error. CDR3: CASSSGETQYF. The DNA for the CDR3 is TGTGCTAGCAGCTCGGGGGAGACCCAGTACTTC. The chain uses TRBV7-7 and TRBJ2-5; weak D call: TRBD2 (5 bases). CDR3 length: 11 amino acids. The germline V gene encodes CDR1 SSHAT and CDR2 FNYEAQ (reference sequence). Full variable domain (rest looked up from reference TRBV7-7 and TRBJ2-5): GAGVSQSPRYKVTKRGQDVTLRCDPISSHATLYWYQQALGQGPEFLTYFNYEAQPDKSGLPSDRFSAERPEGSISTLTIQRTEQRDSAMYRCASSSGETQYFGPGTRLLVL.